The 17 T cell receptor beta chains reported below all come from one sample, sequenced in a study of blood T cell repertoires in COVID-19. The repertoire was sequenced with immunoSEQ multiplex PCR; TCRdb's copy has only in-frame clones and lacks some. The sample lists tens of thousands of clones, around 81% seen once, with roughly 15% in the top ten. The specimen sequenced was peripheral blood. Every receptor here comes from a human donor in a cohort sampled during active COVID-19.

This clone was detected only once. V is TRBV11-2 and J is TRBJ2-1, with 7 bases that match TRBD2. Germline V gene lookup returns CDR1 SGHAT and CDR2 FQNNGV. The junction had 11 bases not matched to a gene; V was cut back by 5 bases and J by 7 bases. The CDR3 totals 15 residues. CDR3 sequence reads: CASSPWASGGNEQFF. CDR3 nucleotides: TGTGCCAGCAGCCCCTGGGCTAGCGGTGGGAATGAGCAGTTCTTC.

The chain links TRBV5-1 to TRBJ1-2, with 8 bases lining up with TRBD1. This CDR3 region has 15 residues. V gave up 3 bases and J gave up 6 bases; unmatched junction bases: 10. CDR1 is SGHRS and CDR2 is YFSETQ in the germline V gene. CDR3 sequence reads: CASSSYPGGADGYTF. CDR3 coding DNA: TGCGCCAGCAGCTCCTATCCAGGGGGCGCAGATGGCTACACCTTC.

The V gene is TRBV5-7, the J gene TRBJ2-7, with a tentative D call TRBD2 (6 bases). TRBV5-7 qualifies as an ORF whose function is uncertain. The CDR3 extends over 11 amino acids. The CDR3 nucleotides read TGTCAACCAACCGGGAGCTACGAGCAGTACTTC. Its translation: CQPTGSYEQYF.

There are a few counts of this clone. The J gene is TRBJ2-1, the V gene TRBV6-5; 12 bases are a match to TRBD2. The CDR3 consists of 15 residues. The germline V gene encodes CDR1 MNHEY and CDR2 SVGAGI. The V segment lost 0 bases and the J segment 7 bases; nucleotides outside the gene matches: 1. The CDR3: CASSYSGLAGNEQFF. The CDR3 nucleotides are TGTGCCAGCAGTTACTCAGGACTAGCGGGAAATGAGCAGTTCTTC.

V usage is TRBV7-2 and J usage is TRBJ2-5; TRBD1 matches at 11 bases. V was pared by 5 bases and J by 4 bases, with 6 bases of the junction left unmatched. Looked up from germline, CDR1 is SGHTA and CDR2 is FQGNSA. CDR3 length equals 15 residues. CDR3 nucleotides: TGTGCCAGCAGCCCCCGGGACAGGGGGATAGAGACCCAGTACTTC. Its translation: CASSPRDRGIETQYF.

This rearrangement joins TRBV30 to TRBJ2-7; weak D call: TRBD1 (6 bases). This CDR3 region has 15 residues. V was cut by 0 bases and J by 3 bases, with 15 bases left in between. Germline lookup yields CDR1 GTSNPN and CDR2 SVGIG (reference sequence). CDR3 residues: CAWSVRGTPYYEQYF. The DNA of the CDR3 is TGTGCCTGGAGTGTACGTGGGACACCTTACTACGAGCAGTACTTC.

This chain joins TRBV6-5 and TRBJ1-3; 7 bases are a match to TRBD1. Germline CDR1 MNHEY, CDR2 SVGAGI. CDR3 length: 15 amino acids. V shed 6 bases, J shed 0 bases, and the junction held 5 bases outside the gene matches. CDR3 in amino acids: CASSRQGYSGNTIYF. The CDR3 coding sequence is TGTGCCAGCAGCAGACAGGGCTACTCTGGAAACACCATATATTTT.

The rearrangement links TRBV2 to TRBJ1-3, with D unresolved. CDR1 is SNHLY and CDR2 is FYNNEI in the germline V gene. The V end was cut by 3 bases, the J end by 0 bases, with 6 bases between. The CDR3 extends over 14 amino acids. The DNA for the CDR3 is TGTGCCAGCAGTGACAGTCTCTCTGGAAACACCATATATTTT. The encoded protein is CASSDSLSGNTIYF.

V gene TRBV7-9 combines with J gene TRBJ1-2; D is unresolved. Germline values: CDR1 SEHNR, CDR2 FQNEAQ (reference sequence). V was clipped by 5 bases and J by 2 bases, with 12 bases between them. This CDR3 comprises 14 residues. The CDR3 loop reads CASSRGRLNYGYTF. The DNA for the CDR3 is TGTGCCAGCAGCCGTGGCAGACTGAACTATGGCTACACCTTC.

This clone is a singleton in its sample. The V and J genes are TRBV28 and TRBJ1-2, with a tentative D call TRBD1 (5 bases). CDR3 length: 14 amino acids. Trimming took 6 bases from V and 3 from J, leaving 14 bases between them. CDR1 and CDR2 (germline): MDHEN, SYDVKM. CDR3 in amino acids: CASSPWGVDYGYTF. The CDR3 bases are TGTGCCAGCAGCCCATGGGGGGTAGACTATGGCTACACCTTC.

The rearrangement joins TRBV2 to TRBJ1-1, with 7 positions matching TRBD1. This CDR3 contains 13 residues. Germline V gene lookup returns CDR1 SNHLY and CDR2 FYNNEI. J gave up 5 bases and V 6 bases, and 6 bases lay outside the gene matches. The chain's CDR3 is CASSEQGNTEAFF. For the CDR3, the DNA is TGTGCCAGCAGCGAACAGGGGAATACTGAAGCTTTCTTT.

This chain uses TRBV3-1 (or the pseudogene TRBV3-2) with TRBJ2-5; 7 bases line up with TRBD1. Germline-derived CDR1 and CDR2 are LGHDT and YNNKEL (reference sequence). The CDR3 is 14 amino acids. The trim removed 2 bases at V and 5 bases at J, leaving 5 bases unmatched. CDR3 bases: TGTGCCAGCAGCCAAAGGGGGCTGGGGGAGACCCAGTACTTC. This sequence encodes CASSQRGLGETQYF.

The V call is TRBV7-2, the J call TRBJ2-5; D possibly corresponds to TRBD2 (6 bases). V was clipped by 2 bases and J by 1 base, with 11 bases between them. The CDR3 covers 15 residues. Germline CDR1 is SGHTA and CDR2 is FQGNSA. This CDR3 reads CASSLSGGSQETQYF. CDR3 bases: TGTGCCAGCAGCTTAAGTGGAGGGTCCCAAGAGACCCAGTACTTC.

This clone was detected only a few times. This chain uses TRBV3-1 (or the pseudogene TRBV3-2) with TRBJ2-2; 7 bases agree with TRBD2. V lost 4 bases, J lost 6 bases, and 2 bases stayed unmatched. Germline CDR1 reads LGHDT; CDR2 reads YNNKEL (reference sequence). The CDR3 runs 13 residues. CDR3 bases: TGTGCCAGCAGCCGGGGAGGGGCCGGGGAGCTGTTTTTT. It encodes CASSRGGAGELFF.

The chain employs TRBV20-1 and TRBJ1-1; a possible D gene is TRBD1 (6 bases). The germline V gene has CDR1 DFQATT and CDR2 SNEGSKA (reference sequence). Trimming cost V 3 bases and J 6 bases, with 26 bases left between them. The CDR3 has 17 amino acids. For the CDR3, the DNA is TGCAGTGCTAGTTCGCCAGGGAAGAGGGGGGGAAAACCTGAAGCTTTCTTT. Protein sequence: CSASSPGKRGGKPEAFF.

The rearrangement links TRBV7-9 to TRBJ2-3, with no clear D. Between the trimmed V and J ends, which lost 1 base and 4 bases, there was a span of 9 bases. The CDR3 length is 14 residues. In germline, CDR1 is SEHNR, CDR2 FQNEAQ (reference sequence). The CDR3 coding sequence is TGTGCCAGCAGCTTAGTTTCGCGTGCAGATACGCAGTATTTT. As protein: CASSLVSRADTQYF.

This clone was seen only once. V usage is TRBV3-1 (or the pseudogene TRBV3-2) and J usage is TRBJ2-7, with D possibly matching TRBD1 (5 bases). The CDR3 spans 15 residues. Trimming shortened V by 0 bases and J by 2 bases, and 11 bases separated the two germline ends. Germline values: CDR1 LGHDT, CDR2 YNNKEL (reference sequence). CDR3 in amino acids: CASSQDQGLTYEQYF. The CDR3 bases are TGTGCCAGCAGCCAAGACCAGGGCCTTACCTACGAGCAGTACTTC.